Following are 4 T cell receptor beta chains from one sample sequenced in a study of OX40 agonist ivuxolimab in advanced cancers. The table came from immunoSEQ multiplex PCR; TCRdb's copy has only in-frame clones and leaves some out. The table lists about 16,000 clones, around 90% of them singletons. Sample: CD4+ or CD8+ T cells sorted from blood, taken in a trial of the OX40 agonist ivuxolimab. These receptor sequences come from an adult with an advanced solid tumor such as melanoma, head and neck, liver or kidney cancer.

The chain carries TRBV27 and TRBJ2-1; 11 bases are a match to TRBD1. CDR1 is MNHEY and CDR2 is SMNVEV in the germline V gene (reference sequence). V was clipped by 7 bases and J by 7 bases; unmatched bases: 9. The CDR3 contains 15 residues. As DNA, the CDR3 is TGTGCCAGCACCCCGGGGACAGGGGGAAGGAATGAGCAGTTCTTC. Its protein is CASTPGTGGRNEQFF.

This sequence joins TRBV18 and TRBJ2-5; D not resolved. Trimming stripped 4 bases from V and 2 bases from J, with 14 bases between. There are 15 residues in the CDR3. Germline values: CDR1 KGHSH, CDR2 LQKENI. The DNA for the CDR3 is TGTGCCAGCTCACAAGAGTCCGGCTGGCAAGAGACCCAGTACTTC. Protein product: CASSQESGWQETQYF.

The CDR3 bases are TGTGCCAGCAGCGCCACAGGGGGCCCGGCCTACGAGCAGTACTTC. It specifies CASSATGGPAYEQYF. The genes are TRBV9 and TRBJ2-7; 9 nucleotides match TRBD1. The V and J ends lost 3 bases and 2 bases, in that order; junction bases with no gene match: 6. Germline CDR1 is SGDLS and CDR2 is YYNGEE. This CDR3 is 15 amino acids long. The whole variable domain, remainder taken from reference TRBV9 and TRBJ2-7, is DSGVTQTPKHLITATGQRVTLRCSPRSGDLSVYWYQQSLDQGLQFLIQYYNGEERAKGNILERFSAQQFPDLHSELNLSSLELGDSALYFCASSATGGPAYEQYFGPGTRLTVT.

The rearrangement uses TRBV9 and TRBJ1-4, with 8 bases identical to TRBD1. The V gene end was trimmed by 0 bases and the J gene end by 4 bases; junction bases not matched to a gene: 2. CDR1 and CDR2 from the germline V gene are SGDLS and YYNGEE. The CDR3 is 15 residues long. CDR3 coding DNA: TGTGCCAGCAGCGTAGGCGGACAGGGTAATGAAAAACTGTTTTTT. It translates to CASSVGGQGNEKLFF.